The 28 T cell receptor beta chains presented below share a single source sample, sequenced in a study of T cell responses to AZD1222 COVID-19 vaccine. The table came from immunoSEQ multiplex PCR; TCRdb's copy has only in-frame clones and leaves some out. This sample yields 75,000 to 100,000 clones, of which roughly 90% are seen a single time; roughly 25% belongs to the top ten. Sequenced material: peripheral blood, taken on day 0 of AZD1222 vaccination. These receptors were obtained from an adult in good health.

The V and J genes are TRBV10-1 and TRBJ2-6; tentatively, D is TRBD1 (6 bases). This CDR3 is 22 amino acids long. Germline V gives CDR1 WNHNN, CDR2 SYGVQD (reference sequence). V lost 8 bases, J lost 4 bases, and 36 bases lay in between. The CDR3, as DNA: TGCGCCAGCCCAATGAAGGAAAGGACAGCGGTCTTGAAAACTGCGGGGGCCAACGTCCTGACTTTC. Residues: CASPMKERTAVLKTAGANVLTF.

This CDR3 is CASSQGLGDGREQFF. In DNA form, the CDR3 reads TGCGCCAGCAGCCAAGGGCTGGGGGATGGACGTGAGCAGTTCTTC. The chain employs TRBV4-3 and TRBJ2-1; D is possibly TRBD1 or TRBD2 (5 bases each). This CDR3 region has 15 residues. The V gene lost 1 base and the J gene lost 9 bases, with 16 bases spanning the gap. Germline CDR1 reads LGHNA; CDR2 reads YSLEER.

V and J are TRBV3-1 (or the pseudogene TRBV3-2) and TRBJ2-3; D possibly uses TRBD1 or TRBD2 (5 bases each). The CDR3 sequence is 16 residues long. Germline lookup yields CDR1 LGHDT and CDR2 YNNKEL (reference sequence). V was cut by 3 bases and J by 1 base, with 14 bases left in between. Here the CDR3 DNA reads TGTGCCAGCAGCCAGAGACAGTCCGGGGGCACAGATACGCAGTATTTT. Its protein is CASSQRQSGGTDTQYF.

The V call is TRBV6-5, the J call TRBJ2-2, with 11 bases matching TRBD1. Germline V gives CDR1 MNHEY, CDR2 SVGAGI. The trim removed 6 bases at V and 5 bases at J, leaving 5 bases unmatched. The CDR3 has 15 residues. The CDR3 region is CASSRDRGLTGELFF. CDR3 DNA sequence: TGTGCCAGCAGCCGGGACAGGGGGTTGACCGGGGAGCTGTTTTTT.

Remarks on this clone: Being one base from a much bigger clone, this may be a read error. The V and J genes are TRBV6-2 or TRBV6-3 and TRBJ2-2; D gene ambiguous. The V end was cut by 0 bases, the J end by 1 base, with 0 bases between. The germline gives CDR1 MNHEY, CDR2 SVGEGT. CDR3 length: 13 amino acids. The CDR3 sequence: CASSYSNTGELFF. In nucleotides, the CDR3 is TGTGCCAGCAGTTACTCGAACACCGGGGAGCTGTTTTTT.

The rearrangement uses TRBV18 and TRBJ1-5; D gene uncertain. There are 14 residues in the CDR3. Germline CDR1 and CDR2: KGHSH and LQKENI. Trimming shortened V by 4 bases and J by 2 bases, and 9 bases separated the two germline ends. The DNA for the CDR3 is TGTGCCAGCTCACGCGAGGAAGGCAATCAGCCCCAGCATTTT. This sequence encodes CASSREEGNQPQHF. Full variable domain (outside the CDR3, taken from reference TRBV18 and TRBJ1-5): NAGVMQNPRHLVRRRGQEARLRCSPMKGHSHVYWYRQLPEEGLKFMVYLQKENIIDESGMPKERFSAEFPKEGPSILRIQQVVRGDSAAYFCASSREEGNQPQHFGDGTRLSIL.

This sequence joins TRBV28 and TRBJ2-6; D perhaps matches TRBD1 (6 bases). The CDR3 sequence is 14 residues long. The germline V and J ends were trimmed by 5 bases and 1 base, with 6 bases remaining between them. CDR1 is MDHEN, CDR2 SYDVKM, per germline. Written as DNA, the CDR3 is TGTGCCAGCAGTAGGGGGTCTGGGGCCAACGTCCTGACTTTC. It specifies CASSRGSGANVLTF.

V and J are TRBV10-3 and TRBJ2-3, with 8 positions matching TRBD2. With 2 bases clipped from V and 7 bases from J, the junction kept 2 bases outside the gene matches. Germline loops: CDR1 ENHRY, CDR2 SYGVKD. This CDR3 region has 13 residues. CDR3 DNA: TGTGCCATCAGTGAGCGGGAGGGATATACGCAGTATTTT. It is translated as CAISEREGYTQYF.

The rearrangement uses TRBV18 and TRBJ2-1; 7 bases are a match to TRBD2. The V segment lost 3 bases and the J segment 2 bases; nucleotides outside the gene matches: 13. The CDR3 is 18 residues long. Looked up from germline, CDR1 is KGHSH and CDR2 is LQKENI. CDR3 nucleotides: TGTGCCAGCTCACCTGATTCGGCGGGGGTGGGGACCTACAATGAGCAGTTCTTC. Its protein product is CASSPDSAGVGTYNEQFF. Complete variable domain (other parts from reference TRBV18 and TRBJ2-1): NAGVMQNPRHLVRRRGQEARLRCSPMKGHSHVYWYRQLPEEGLKFMVYLQKENIIDESGMPKERFSAEFPKEGPSILRIQQVVRGDSAAYFCASSPDSAGVGTYNEQFFGPGTRLTVL.

The chain is built from TRBV27 and TRBJ1-1; D might be TRBD1 (5 bases). Germline V gene sequence: CDR1 MNHEY, CDR2 SMNVEV (reference sequence). The CDR3 consists of 13 residues. V was trimmed by 2 bases and J by 6 bases, leaving 10 bases between them. The CDR3 DNA is TGTGCCAGCAGTTTAATGGGGCTGGCTGAAGCTTTCTTT. Amino acids: CASSLMGLAEAFF.

The gene calls are TRBV4-3 and TRBJ2-1; the D gene could be TRBD1 or TRBD2 (5 bases each). Germline lookup yields CDR1 LGHNA and CDR2 YSLEER. V was cut by 0 bases and J by 6 bases, with 12 bases left in between. The CDR3 consists of 15 residues. CDR3 bases: TGCGCCAGCAGCCAAGAGGGGCGGGCCTTCAATGAGCAGTTCTTC. Its translation is CASSQEGRAFNEQFF.

The table lists this clone with a count of one. The rearrangement uses TRBV7-9 and TRBJ2-1; tentatively, D is TRBD1 (7 bases). V was shortened by 2 bases and J by 0 bases, with 11 bases between the two germline ends. Germline V CDR1 and CDR2: SEHNR, FQNEAQ (reference sequence). The CDR3 loop spans 16 amino acids. This CDR3 reads CASSLTGDSSYNEQFF. The CDR3 nucleotides are TGTGCCAGCAGCTTAACGGGGGACAGCTCCTACAATGAGCAGTTCTTC.

This clone was detected only once. The chain links TRBV6-5 to TRBJ2-2; 8 bases are shared with TRBD2. This CDR3 has 15 residues. Trimming at V came to 5 bases and at J to 4 bases, leaving 6 bases not matched to a gene. Germline V lookup: CDR1 MNHEY, CDR2 SVGAGI. The CDR3 DNA is TGTGCCAGCAGTACCGGGACTAGATCCACCGGGGAGCTGTTTTTT. Translated, it gives CASSTGTRSTGELFF.

The genes are TRBV28 and TRBJ2-3, with a possible D match to TRBD1 (6 bases). Trimming pared 4 bases from V and 6 bases from J, leaving 23 bases between. Germline V gene sequence: CDR1 MDHEN, CDR2 SYDVKM. The CDR3 covers 17 residues. The CDR3 DNA reads as TGTGCCAGCAGTTACTCGGGACAAGTCACCGGCCCTGATACGCAGTATTTT. It encodes CASSYSGQVTGPDTQYF. Based on the CDR3 plus reference TRBV28 and TRBJ2-3, the full variable domain is DVKVTQSSRYLVKRTGEKVFLECVQDMDHENMFWYRQDPGLGLRLIYFSYDVKMKEKGDIPEGYSVSREKKERFSLILESASTNQTSMYLCASSYSGQVTGPDTQYFGPGTRLTVL.

The gene calls are TRBV6-5 and TRBJ2-7, with D possibly matching TRBD2 (6 bases). The CDR3 runs to 15 residues. From germline, CDR1 is MNHEY and CDR2 SVGAGI. V lost 5 bases and J lost 2, with 16 bases in between. DNA of the CDR3: TGTGCCAGCAGTCAGACGGGGGTCGGCGCCTACGAGCAGTACTTC. This gives the protein CASSQTGVGAYEQYF.

This chain connects TRBV28 to TRBJ1-1, with D perhaps matching TRBD1 (6 bases). CDR3 length equals 14 residues. Trimming left V 7 bases short and J 4 bases short, with 16 bases between. Germline-derived CDR1 and CDR2 are MDHEN and SYDVKM. The CDR3 nucleotides are TGTGCCAGCACCAACCAGGGGATTGGCACTGAAGCTTTCTTT. This gives the protein CASTNQGIGTEAFF.

The chain employs TRBV24-1 and TRBJ1-1; the D gene is possibly TRBD1 (6 bases). V gave up 2 bases and J gave up 1 base, with 10 bases separating them. The CDR3 sequence is 15 residues long. From germline, CDR1 is KGHDR and CDR2 SFDVKD. The CDR3 protein is CATSDSLTGNTEAFF. CDR3 in DNA: TGTGCCACCAGTGATTCCCTGACAGGGAACACTGAAGCTTTCTTT.

The chain employs TRBV5-4 and TRBJ2-1; 10 nucleotides agree with TRBD2. The CDR3 covers 15 residues. J gave up 5 bases and V 1 base, and 3 bases lay outside the gene matches. Germline V lookup: CDR1 SGHNT, CDR2 YYREEE (reference sequence). CDR3 nucleotides: TGTGCCAGCAGCTTGTTCCTAGCGGGAGACAATGAGCAGTTCTTC. This translates into CASSLFLAGDNEQFF.

The chain combines TRBV28 with TRBJ1-5, with TRBD1 matching 7 bases. The CDR3 sequence is 17 residues long. Germline values: CDR1 MDHEN, CDR2 SYDVKM. V was clipped by 5 bases and J by 4 bases; unmatched bases: 14. DNA for the CDR3: TGTGCCAGCAGTCGAACAACCGGGACAGTGAGAAATCAGCCCCAGCATTTT. Protein product: CASSRTTGTVRNQPQHF.

The chain has TRBV4-2 and TRBJ2-7; 11 bases agree with TRBD2. Germline assignment: CDR1 LGHNA and CDR2 YNFKEQ. The CDR3 sequence is 16 residues long. V gave up 0 bases and J gave up 2 bases; unmatched junction bases: 3. The CDR3 spells CASSQEVTSGTYEQYF. The CDR3 nucleotides are TGTGCCAGCAGCCAAGAGGTGACTAGCGGGACCTACGAGCAGTACTTC.

The chain is built from TRBV7-6 and TRBJ2-4; TRBD2 is a possible D gene (6 bases). CDR3 length equals 16 residues. Germline CDR1 SGHVS, CDR2 FNYEAQ. Deletions cut 5 bases from V and 3 bases from J, with 17 bases between. The CDR3: CASSPKRAQVKNIQYF. CDR3 coding DNA: TGTGCCAGCAGCCCGAAGCGGGCCCAAGTCAAAAACATTCAGTACTTC. The full variable domain, rest sourced from reference TRBV7-6 and TRBJ2-4, is GAGVSQSPRYKVTKRGQDVALRCDPISGHVSLYWYRQALGQGPEFLTYFNYEAQQDKSGLPNDRFSAERPEGSISTLTIQRTEQRDSAMYRCASSPKRAQVKNIQYFGAGTRLSVL.

This chain joins TRBV5-6 and TRBJ2-7; perhaps D is TRBD1 or TRBD2 (6 bases each). Germline-derived CDR1 and CDR2 are SGHDT and YYEEEE. The CDR3 totals 15 residues. V was pared by 2 bases and J by 5 bases, with 17 bases between. This CDR3 is CASSFGGRLIHEQYF. CDR3 sequence (DNA): TGTGCCAGCAGCTTTGGGGGGCGCCTGATCCACGAGCAGTACTTC.

The chain recombines TRBV5-4 with TRBJ1-4; 7 bases align to TRBD1. With 1 base clipped from V and 8 bases from J, the junction kept 5 bases outside the gene matches. CDR3 length: 14 residues. Germline assignment: CDR1 SGHNT and CDR2 YYREEE (reference sequence). Here the CDR3 reads CASSLKQGNEKLFF. In DNA, the CDR3 is TGTGCCAGCAGCTTGAAACAGGGGAACGAAAAACTGTTTTTT.

The rearrangement joins TRBV18 to TRBJ2-2; D is possibly TRBD2 (6 bases). The V and J ends lost 3 bases and 4 bases respectively, with 15 bases between them. The CDR3 runs to 16 residues. Germline assignment: CDR1 KGHSH and CDR2 LQKENI. The CDR3 spells CASSPPGRRGTGELFF. CDR3 DNA: TGTGCCAGCTCACCCCCCGGTCGGAGGGGCACCGGGGAGCTGTTTTTT.

This clone showed up just once. The chain has TRBV7-2 and TRBJ1-4; perhaps TRBD1 as D (5 bases). This CDR3 contains 14 residues. Germline V gene lookup returns CDR1 SGHTA and CDR2 FQGNSA. V shed 1 base and J shed 8 bases, with 11 bases lying between them. CDR3 residues: CASSLGRDGEKLFF. CDR3 coding DNA: TGTGCCAGCAGCTTAGGCAGGGACGGCGAAAAACTGTTTTTT.

The chain carries TRBV6-6 and TRBJ1-5; 10 bases align to TRBD1. V trimming: 6 bases; J trimming: 0 bases; junction bases outside the gene matches: 17. Germline V gene lookup returns CDR1 MNHNY and CDR2 SVGAGI (reference sequence). The CDR3 spans 20 residues. In nucleotides, the CDR3 is TGTGCCAGCAGCCATCTTAGGGGACAGGGGCCCTTCTATAGCAATCAGCCCCAGCATTTT. Amino acid sequence: CASSHLRGQGPFYSNQPQHF.

The chain couples TRBV7-9 to TRBJ2-4, with no clear D. There are 12 residues in the CDR3. Germline V CDR1 and CDR2: SEHNR, FQNEAQ (reference sequence). Deletions cut 5 bases from V and 9 bases from J, with 11 bases between. The CDR3 region has the DNA TGTGCCAGCAGCCCAGTTCCGGCCATTCAGTACTTC. It yields the protein CASSPVPAIQYF.

This sequence joins TRBV7-2 and TRBJ1-6; tentative D call: TRBD1 (5 bases). Per germline, CDR1 SGHTA and CDR2 FQGNSA. The CDR3 has 14 residues. V gave up 5 bases and J gave up 7 bases, with 12 bases separating them. DNA for the CDR3: TGTGCCAGCAGCACTCAGGGAGAGAATTCACCCCTCCACTTT. This translates into CASSTQGENSPLHF.